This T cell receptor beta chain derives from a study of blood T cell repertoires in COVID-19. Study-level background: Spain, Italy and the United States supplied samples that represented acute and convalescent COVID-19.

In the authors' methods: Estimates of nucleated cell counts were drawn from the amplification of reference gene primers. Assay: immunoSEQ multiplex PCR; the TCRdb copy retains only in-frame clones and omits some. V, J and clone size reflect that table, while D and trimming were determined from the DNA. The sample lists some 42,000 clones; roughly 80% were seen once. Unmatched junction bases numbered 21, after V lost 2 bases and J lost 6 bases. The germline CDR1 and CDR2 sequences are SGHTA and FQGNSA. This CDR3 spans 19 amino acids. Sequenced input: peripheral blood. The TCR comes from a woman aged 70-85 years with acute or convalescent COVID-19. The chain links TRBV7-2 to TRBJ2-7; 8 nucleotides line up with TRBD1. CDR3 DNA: TGTGCCAGCAGCTTATGGTATCCCTTTCTGGGACAGGCTGTTGGCGAGCAGTACTTC. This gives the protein CASSLWYPFLGQAVGEQYF.